The T cell receptor (beta chain) described here comes from a study of blood T cell repertoires in COVID-19. Whole-study context: Italy, Spain and the United States were the sources of the convalescent and acute COVID-19 samples. From T cells, B-cell-depleted T cells, or PBMCs came the material, which was cDNA or gDNA.

The Seattle site enrolled patients during active infection and followed them longitudinally. Original processing methods: Amplification from reference gene primers served as the basis for estimated nucleated cell counts. Generated by immunoSEQ multiplex PCR, the TCRdb table keeps only in-frame clones and is missing some. V and J calls and clone size follow that table, whereas D and trimming were derived from the DNA. The table lists approximately 260,000 clones, nearly 90% of them singletons, with about 2% in the top ten. The origin of this receptor is a woman aged 55-70 years with COVID-19, enrolled during active disease. Material: peripheral blood.

The CDR3 nucleotides are TGTGCTAGTGGTAGCTCGACAGGCTATGGCTACACCTTC. Its translation: CASGSSTGYGYTF. The V and J genes are TRBV12-5 and TRBJ1-2, with D tentatively TRBD1 (6 bases). Trimming removed 5 bases at V and 4 bases at J, with 11 bases between. The CDR3 is 13 residues long. Germline V lookup: CDR1 LGHNT, CDR2 FRNRAP.